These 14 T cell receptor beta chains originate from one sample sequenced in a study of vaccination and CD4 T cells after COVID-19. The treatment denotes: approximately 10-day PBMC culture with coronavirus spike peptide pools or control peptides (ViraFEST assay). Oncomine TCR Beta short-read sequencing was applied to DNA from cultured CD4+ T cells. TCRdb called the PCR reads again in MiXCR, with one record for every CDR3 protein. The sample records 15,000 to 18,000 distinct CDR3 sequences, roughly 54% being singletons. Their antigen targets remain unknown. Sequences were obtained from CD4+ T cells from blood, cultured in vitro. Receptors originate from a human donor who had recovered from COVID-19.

CDR3 sequence (DNA): TGTGCCAGCAGTCCACAGGGAGAGAACACTGAAGCTTTCTTT. This gives the protein CASSPQGENTEAFF. The rearrangement joins TRBV27 to TRBJ1-1; D might be TRBD1 (6 bases). The V end lost 5 bases, the J end lost 1 base, and 11 bases lay between the germline ends. CDR3 length: 14 amino acids. The germline gives CDR1 MNHEY, CDR2 SMNVEV (reference sequence).

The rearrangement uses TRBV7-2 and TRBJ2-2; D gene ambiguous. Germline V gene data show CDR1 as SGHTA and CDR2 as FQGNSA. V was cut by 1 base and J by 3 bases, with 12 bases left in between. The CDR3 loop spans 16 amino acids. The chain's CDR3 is CASSLVSVTDTGELFF. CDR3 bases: TGTGCCAGCAGCTTAGTCTCGGTAACGGACACCGGGGAGCTGTTTTTT.

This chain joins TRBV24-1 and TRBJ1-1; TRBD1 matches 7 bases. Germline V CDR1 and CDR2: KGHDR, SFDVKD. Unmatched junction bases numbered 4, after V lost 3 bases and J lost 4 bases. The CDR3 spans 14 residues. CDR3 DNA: TGTGCCACCAGTGATGAGGGGGCCGGCACTGAAGCTTTCTTT. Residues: CATSDEGAGTEAFF.

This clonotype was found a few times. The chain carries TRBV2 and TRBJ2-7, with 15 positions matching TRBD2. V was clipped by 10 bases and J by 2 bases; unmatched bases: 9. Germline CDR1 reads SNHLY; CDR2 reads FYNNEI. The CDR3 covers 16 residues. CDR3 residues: CAIDPGLAGGPYEQYF. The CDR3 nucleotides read TGTGCCATAGACCCGGGACTAGCGGGAGGCCCCTACGAGCAGTACTTC.

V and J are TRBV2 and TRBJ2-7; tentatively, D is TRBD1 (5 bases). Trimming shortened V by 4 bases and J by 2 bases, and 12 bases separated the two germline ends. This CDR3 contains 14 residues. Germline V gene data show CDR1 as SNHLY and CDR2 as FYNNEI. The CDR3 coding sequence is TGTGCCAGCAGTGTAACAGGTCCCCCCTACGAGCAGTACTTC. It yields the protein CASSVTGPPYEQYF.

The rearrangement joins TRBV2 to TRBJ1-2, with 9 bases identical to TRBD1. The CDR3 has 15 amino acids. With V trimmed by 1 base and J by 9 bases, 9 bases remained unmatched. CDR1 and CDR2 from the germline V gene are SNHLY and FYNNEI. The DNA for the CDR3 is TGTGCCAGCAGTGAAGAGGACAGGGGAGGTTTTCGCTACACCTTC. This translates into CASSEEDRGGFRYTF.

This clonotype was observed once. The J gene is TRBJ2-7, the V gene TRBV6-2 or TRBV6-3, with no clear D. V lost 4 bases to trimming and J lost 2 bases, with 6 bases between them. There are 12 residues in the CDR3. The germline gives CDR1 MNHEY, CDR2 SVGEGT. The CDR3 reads CASSSTPYEQYF. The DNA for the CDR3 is TGTGCCAGCAGTTCCACTCCCTACGAGCAGTACTTC.

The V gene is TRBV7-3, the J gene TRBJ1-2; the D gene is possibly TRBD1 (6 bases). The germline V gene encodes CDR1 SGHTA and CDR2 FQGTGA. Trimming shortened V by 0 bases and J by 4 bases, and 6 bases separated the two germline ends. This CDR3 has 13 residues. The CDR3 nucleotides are TGTGCCAGCAGCTTAACAGGGGGCTATGGCTACACCTTC. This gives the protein CASSLTGGYGYTF.

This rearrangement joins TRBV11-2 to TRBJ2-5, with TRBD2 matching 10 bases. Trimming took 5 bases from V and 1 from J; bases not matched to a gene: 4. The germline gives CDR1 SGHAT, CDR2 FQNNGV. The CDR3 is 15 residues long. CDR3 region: CASSPGTSVQETQYF. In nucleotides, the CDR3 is TGTGCCAGCAGCCCCGGGACTAGCGTCCAAGAGACCCAGTACTTC.

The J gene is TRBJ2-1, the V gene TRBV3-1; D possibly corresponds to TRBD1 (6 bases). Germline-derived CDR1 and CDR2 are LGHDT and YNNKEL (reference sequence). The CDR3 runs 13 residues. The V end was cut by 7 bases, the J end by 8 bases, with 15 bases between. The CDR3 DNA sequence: TGTGCCAGCATTGGGCTCAAGGGGGATGAGCAGTTCTTC. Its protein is CASIGLKGDEQFF.

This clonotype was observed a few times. The chain's CDR3 is CASSRTSGGATGELFF. CDR3 DNA sequence: TGTGCCAGTAGTCGGACTAGCGGGGGGGCCACCGGGGAGCTGTTTTTT. The chain employs TRBV19 and TRBJ2-2; TRBD2 aligns across 15 bases. CDR1 and CDR2 from the germline V gene are LNHDA and SQIVND (reference sequence). This CDR3 region has 16 residues. Unmatched junction bases numbered 2, after V lost 5 bases and J lost 4 bases.

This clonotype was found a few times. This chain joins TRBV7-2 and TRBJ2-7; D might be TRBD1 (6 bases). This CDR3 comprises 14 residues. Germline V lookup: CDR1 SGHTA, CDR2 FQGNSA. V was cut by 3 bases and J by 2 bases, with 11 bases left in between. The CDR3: CASSFRDNPYEQYF. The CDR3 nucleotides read TGTGCCAGCAGCTTCCGGGACAACCCCTACGAGCAGTACTTC. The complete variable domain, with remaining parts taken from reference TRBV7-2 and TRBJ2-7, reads GAGVSQSPSNKVTEKGKDVELRCDPISGHTALYWYRQSLGQGLEFLIYFQGNSAPDKSGLPSDRFSAERTGGSVSTLTIQRTQQEDSAVYLCASSFRDNPYEQYFGPGTRLTVT.

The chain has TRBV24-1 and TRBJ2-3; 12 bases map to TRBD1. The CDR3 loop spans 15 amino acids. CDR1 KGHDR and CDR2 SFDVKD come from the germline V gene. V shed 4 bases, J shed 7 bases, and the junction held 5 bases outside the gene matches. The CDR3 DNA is TGTGCCACCAGTGACCGGGGACAGGGGGCTAATACGCAGTATTTT. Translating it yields CATSDRGQGANTQYF.

The chain's CDR3 is CASSIRAPGPGYTF. In DNA form, the CDR3 reads TGTGCCAGTAGTATTAGGGCTCCCGGGCCTGGCTACACCTTC. J is TRBJ1-2 and V is TRBV19; D is undetermined. CDR1 is LNHDA and CDR2 is SQIVND in the germline V gene (reference sequence). CDR3 length: 14 amino acids. The V end lost 3 bases, the J end lost 7 bases, and 15 bases lay between the germline ends.